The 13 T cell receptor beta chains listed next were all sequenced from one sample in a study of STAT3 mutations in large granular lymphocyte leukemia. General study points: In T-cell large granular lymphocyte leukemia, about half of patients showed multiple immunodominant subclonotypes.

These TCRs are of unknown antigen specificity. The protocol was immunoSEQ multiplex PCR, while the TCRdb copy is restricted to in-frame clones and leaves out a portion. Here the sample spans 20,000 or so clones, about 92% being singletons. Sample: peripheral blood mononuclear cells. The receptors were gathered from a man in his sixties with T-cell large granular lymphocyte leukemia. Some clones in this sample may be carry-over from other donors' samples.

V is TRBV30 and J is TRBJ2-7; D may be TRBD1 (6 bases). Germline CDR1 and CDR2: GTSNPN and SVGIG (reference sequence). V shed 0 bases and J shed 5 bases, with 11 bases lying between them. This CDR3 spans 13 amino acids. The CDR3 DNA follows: TGTGCCTGGAGTGTATTACAGGGAAACGAGCAGTACTTC. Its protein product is CAWSVLQGNEQYF.

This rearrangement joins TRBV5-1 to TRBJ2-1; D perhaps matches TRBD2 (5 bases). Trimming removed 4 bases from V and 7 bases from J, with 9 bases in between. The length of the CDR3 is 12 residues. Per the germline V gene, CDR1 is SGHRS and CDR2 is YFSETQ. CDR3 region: CASSPGGNEQFF. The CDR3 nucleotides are TGCGCCAGCAGCCCAGGCGGGAATGAGCAGTTCTTC.

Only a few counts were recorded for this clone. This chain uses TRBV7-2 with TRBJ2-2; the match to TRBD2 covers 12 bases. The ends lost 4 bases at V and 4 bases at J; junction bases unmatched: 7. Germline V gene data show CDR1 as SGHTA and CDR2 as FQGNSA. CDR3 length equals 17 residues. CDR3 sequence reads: CASSSPVGLAGTGELFF. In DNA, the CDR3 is TGTGCCAGCAGCTCACCTGTGGGACTAGCGGGCACCGGGGAGCTGTTTTTT.

Here the CDR3 reads CAWSMGEETQYF. The CDR3 coding sequence is TGTGCCTGGAGTATGGGAGAAGAGACCCAGTACTTC. The rearrangement uses TRBV30 and TRBJ2-5; D possibly corresponds to TRBD2 (5 bases). V lost 2 bases and J 3 bases, leaving 7 bases between the germline ends. CDR3 length equals 12 residues. Germline assignment: CDR1 GTSNPN and CDR2 SVGIG (reference sequence).

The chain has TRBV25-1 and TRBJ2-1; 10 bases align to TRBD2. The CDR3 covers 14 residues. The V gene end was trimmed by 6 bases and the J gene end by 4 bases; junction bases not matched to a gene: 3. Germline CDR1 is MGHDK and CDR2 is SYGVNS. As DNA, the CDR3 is TGTGCCAGCAGGACTAGCGGGCTATACAATGAGCAGTTCTTC. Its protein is CASRTSGLYNEQFF.

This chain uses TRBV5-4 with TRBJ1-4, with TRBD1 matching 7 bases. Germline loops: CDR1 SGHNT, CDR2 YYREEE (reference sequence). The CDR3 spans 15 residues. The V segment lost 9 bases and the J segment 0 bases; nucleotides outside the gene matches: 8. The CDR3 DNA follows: TGTGCCACTAAACAGGGGACGGCAACTAATGAAAAACTGTTTTTT. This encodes CATKQGTATNEKLFF.

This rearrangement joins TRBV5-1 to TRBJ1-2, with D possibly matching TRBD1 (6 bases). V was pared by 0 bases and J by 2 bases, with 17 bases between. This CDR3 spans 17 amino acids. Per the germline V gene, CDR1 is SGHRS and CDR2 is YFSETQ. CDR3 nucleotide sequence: TGCGCCAGCAGCTTGGGAGACGCCCTCAGGGGAAACTATGGCTACACCTTC. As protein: CASSLGDALRGNYGYTF.

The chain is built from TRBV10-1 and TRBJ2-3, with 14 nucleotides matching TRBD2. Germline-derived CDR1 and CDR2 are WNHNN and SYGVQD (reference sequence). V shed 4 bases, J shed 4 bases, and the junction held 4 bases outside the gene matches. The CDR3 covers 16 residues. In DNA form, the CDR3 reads TGCGCCAGCAGTGGGGGACTAGCGGGAGAAGCAGATACGCAGTATTTT. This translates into CASSGGLAGEADTQYF.

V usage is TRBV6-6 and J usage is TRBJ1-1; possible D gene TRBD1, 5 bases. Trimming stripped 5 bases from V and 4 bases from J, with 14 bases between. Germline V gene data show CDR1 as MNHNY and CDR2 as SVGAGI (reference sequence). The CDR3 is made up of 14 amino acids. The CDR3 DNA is TGTGCCAGCAGTCCGACCCCAGGGAGCACTGAAGCTTTCTTT. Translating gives CASSPTPGSTEAFF.

This CDR3 is CASSRARAEAFF. Written as DNA, the CDR3 is TGTGCCAGCAGCCGAGCCAGGGCTGAAGCTTTCTTT. The gene calls are TRBV2 and TRBJ1-1; the D gene is possibly TRBD1 (5 bases). The CDR3 length is 12 residues. CDR1 is SNHLY and CDR2 is FYNNEI in the germline V gene. Trimming pared 6 bases from V and 6 bases from J, leaving 11 bases between.

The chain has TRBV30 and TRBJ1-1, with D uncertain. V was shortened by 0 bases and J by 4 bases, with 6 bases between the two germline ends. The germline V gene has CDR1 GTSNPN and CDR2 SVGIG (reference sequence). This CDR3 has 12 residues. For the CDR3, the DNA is TGTGCCTGGAGTGTACTCTTCACTGAAGCTTTCTTT. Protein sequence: CAWSVLFTEAFF.

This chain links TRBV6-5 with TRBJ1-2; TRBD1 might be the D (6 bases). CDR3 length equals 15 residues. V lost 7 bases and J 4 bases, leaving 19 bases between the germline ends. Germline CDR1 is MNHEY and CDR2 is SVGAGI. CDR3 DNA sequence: TGTGCCAGCACTAAACGGGGGGCGCCAAGCTATGGCTACACCTTC. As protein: CASTKRGAPSYGYTF.

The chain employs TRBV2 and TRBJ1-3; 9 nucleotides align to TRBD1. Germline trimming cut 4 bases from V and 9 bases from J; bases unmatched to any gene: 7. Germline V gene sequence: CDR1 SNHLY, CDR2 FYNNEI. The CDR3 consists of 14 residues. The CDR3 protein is CASSGRTGATTIYF. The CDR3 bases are TGTGCCAGCAGTGGACGGACAGGGGCTACCACCATATATTTT.